This record covers a single TCR beta chain. The protocol was immunoSEQ multiplex PCR, while the TCRdb copy is restricted to in-frame clones and leaves out a portion. The data hold tens of thousands of clones, with more than 90% observed a single time. The sample originates from a study of OX40 agonist ivuxolimab in advanced cancers. Study summary: The patients received ivuxolimab by intravenous route every 2 weeks at 0.01 to 10 mg/kg. Participants averaged about 60 years of age (range roughly 23 to 79) and were roughly 80% male.

Germline CDR1 SGHTS, CDR2 YDEGEE. V lost 6 bases, J lost 4 bases, and 9 bases stayed unmatched. The CDR3 consists of 15 residues. Sample: CD4+ or CD8+ T cells sorted from blood, taken in a trial of the OX40 agonist ivuxolimab. The rearrangement links TRBV5-8 to TRBJ2-3; TRBD1 aligns across 9 bases. This TCR derives from an adult with an advanced solid tumor such as melanoma, head and neck, liver or kidney cancer. The CDR3 nucleotides read TGTGCCAGCACCGCCGGGACAGGGTCTCCAGATACGCAGTATTTT. Residues: CASTAGTGSPDTQYF.